A single T cell receptor beta chain is shown here with its context. The table lists this clonotype with a count of one. Its antigen is still unknown. A much larger clone sits a single nucleotide away, making a read error possible. The conserved phenylalanine or tryptophan is not found at the CDR3 terminus, so this likely reflects a read error. The sample's treatment or condition label, in plain terms: in vitro stimulation with specific CMV peptide epitopes to enrich CMV-specific T cells. Cut back by 4 bases and 0 bases, the V and J ends lie 13 bases apart. The germline V gene supplies CDR1 MNHGY and CDR2 SAAAGT. The CDR3 spans 17 residues, counting both ends. Here the CDR3 DNA is all that survives: 51 bases in frame from base 1. The source of the sample is a study of T cell repertoires in cytomegalovirus infection (dated 2019 in TCRdb). Context from the whole study: The peptide stimulations were aimed at well-studied HLA-B-restricted epitopes as well as recently identified HLA-C-restricted CMV epitopes, whose presentation resists viral immunomodulation. The HLA type of each donor mattered for the analysis, because public TCR beta signatures pointed to carriage of CMV infection along with the matching HLA type. Study-wide findings and limitations: The ex vivo response was dominated by HLA-C-restricted CMV-specific TCR beta clonotypes, and the single most frequent clonotype in two of eight donors was supplied by these HLA-C-restricted clonotypes. In both this cohort and an independent cohort of 300 to 450 donors, the cumulative frequency of public TCR beta family members distinguished carriers of CMV infection plus the relevant HLA type.

Sequencing was carried out with an Illumina HiSeq 1500. The raw public data were reprocessed by TCRdb itself: fastp quality trimming at Q25, MiXCR clonotype calling, in-frame beta chains only. Records with the same CDR3 protein are collapsed into one entry carrying the most frequent genes and DNA. The sample table shows 750,000 to 900,000 distinct CDR3 sequences, and 29% are seen once. The ten largest make up about an eighth of the sample. This TCR derives from a human donor in good health (CMV status not recorded). Some clones in this sample may be carry-over from other donors' samples. Sequencing used cultured CD8+ T cells from PBMCs, obtained from culture after CMV antigen stimulation. The chain couples TRBV6-8 to TRBJ2-6, with no reliable assignment of the D segment. The CDR3 is CASSFQTPSSGANVLTS. The nucleotide sequence is TGTGCCAGCAGTTTTCAGACCCCAAGCTCTGGGGCCAACGTCCTGACTTCC.